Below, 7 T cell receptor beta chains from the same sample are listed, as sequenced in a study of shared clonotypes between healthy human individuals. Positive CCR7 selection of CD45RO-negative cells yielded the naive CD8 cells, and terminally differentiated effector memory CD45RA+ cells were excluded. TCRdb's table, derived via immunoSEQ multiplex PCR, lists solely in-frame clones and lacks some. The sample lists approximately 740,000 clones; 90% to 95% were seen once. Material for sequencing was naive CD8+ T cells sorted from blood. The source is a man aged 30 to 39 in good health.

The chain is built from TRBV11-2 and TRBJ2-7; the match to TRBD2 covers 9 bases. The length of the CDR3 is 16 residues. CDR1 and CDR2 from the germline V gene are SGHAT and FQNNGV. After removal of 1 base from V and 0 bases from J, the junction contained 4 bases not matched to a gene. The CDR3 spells CASSLVELAGSYEQYF. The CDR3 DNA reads TGTGCCAGCAGCTTAGTCGAACTAGCGGGCTCCTACGAGCAGTACTTC.

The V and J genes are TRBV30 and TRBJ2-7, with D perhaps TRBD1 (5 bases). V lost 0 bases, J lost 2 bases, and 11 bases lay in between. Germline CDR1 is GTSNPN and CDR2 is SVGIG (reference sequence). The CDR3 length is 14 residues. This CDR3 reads CAWSVLRAPYEQYF. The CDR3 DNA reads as TGTGCCTGGAGTGTACTCAGGGCCCCCTACGAGCAGTACTTC.

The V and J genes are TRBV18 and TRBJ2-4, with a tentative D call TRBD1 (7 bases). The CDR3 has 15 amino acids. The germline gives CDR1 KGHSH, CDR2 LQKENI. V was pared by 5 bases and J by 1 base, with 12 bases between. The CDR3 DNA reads TGTGCCAGCTCAGAAGGAGGGGGCGCCAAAAACATTCAGTACTTC. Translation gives CASSEGGGAKNIQYF.

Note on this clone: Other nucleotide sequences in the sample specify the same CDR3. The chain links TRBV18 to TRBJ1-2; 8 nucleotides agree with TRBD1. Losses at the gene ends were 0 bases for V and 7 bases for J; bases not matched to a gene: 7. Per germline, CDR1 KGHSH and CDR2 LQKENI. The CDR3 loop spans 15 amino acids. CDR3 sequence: CASSPPGTGGFGYTF. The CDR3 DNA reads TGTGCCAGCTCACCACCCGGGACAGGCGGTTTTGGCTACACCTTC.

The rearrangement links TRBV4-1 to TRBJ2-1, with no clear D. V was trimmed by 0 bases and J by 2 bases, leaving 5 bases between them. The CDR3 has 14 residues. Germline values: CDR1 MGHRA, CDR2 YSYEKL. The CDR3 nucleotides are TGCGCCAGCAGCCAAGAGTTAGCCTACAATGAGCAGTTCTTC. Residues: CASSQELAYNEQFF.

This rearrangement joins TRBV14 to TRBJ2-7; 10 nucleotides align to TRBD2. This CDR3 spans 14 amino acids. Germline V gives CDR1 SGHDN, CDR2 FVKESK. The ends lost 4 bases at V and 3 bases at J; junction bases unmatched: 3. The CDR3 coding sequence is TGTGCCAGCAGCCTCTGGACTAGCGGCTACGAGCAGTACTTC. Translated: CASSLWTSGYEQYF.

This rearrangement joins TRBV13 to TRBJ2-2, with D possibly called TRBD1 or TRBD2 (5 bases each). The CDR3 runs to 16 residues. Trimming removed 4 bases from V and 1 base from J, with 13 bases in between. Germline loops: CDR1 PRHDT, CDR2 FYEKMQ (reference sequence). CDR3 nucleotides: TGTGCCAGCAGCTCCACACGGGACGAGAACACCGGGGAGCTGTTTTTT. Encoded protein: CASSSTRDENTGELFF.